This T cell receptor beta chain was retrieved from a study of monozygotic twins with inflammatory bowel disease. TCRdb re-called the 5' RACE reads and shows each CDR3 protein once, DNA omitted. The sample shows approximately 140,000 distinct CDR3 sequences, and 2% to 2.5% sits with its ten largest clones. This CDR3 comprises 14 residues. Germline CDR1 is KGHSH and CDR2 is LQKENI. The specimen sequenced was blood. The clonotype originates from a human donor with ulcerative colitis or Crohn's disease, or a healthy co-twin of an affected twin (not recorded which). The chain carries TRBV18 and TRBJ1-6. Here the CDR3 reads CASSNRGNNSPLHF. The entire variable domain, with the rest obtained from reference TRBV18 and TRBJ1-6, is as follows: NAGVMQNPRHLVRRRGQEARLRCSPMKGHSHVYWYRQLPEEGLKFMVYLQKENIIDESGMPKERFSAEFPKEGPSILRIQQVVRGDSAAYFCASSNRGNNSPLHFGNGTRLTVT.